A selection of T cell receptor beta chains follows, all from one sample in a study of T cells in tuberculosis. The method was immunoSEQ multiplex PCR; TCRdb's version includes in-frame clones alone and lacks a portion of them. The sample includes about 34,000 clones, roughly 92% seen only once; the top ten take 2% to 2.5%. The sequencing input was PBMCs. Receptors were obtained from a donor under 30 with latent tuberculosis or without tuberculosis infection. CDR3s include the opening cysteine and the closing phenylalanine or tryptophan. D genes are given only for firm matches. Size is omitted from some rows. Given values are once, few, many or a class for expanded clones.

abundance: few
v_gene: TRBV2
d_gene: NA
j_gene: TRBJ1-3
CDR3aa: CASSETDSRSGNTIYF
CDR3nt: TGTGCCAGCAGTGAGACAGACAGCCGCTCTGGAAACACCATATATTTT

abundance: NA
v_gene: TRBV30
d_gene: TRBD1
j_gene: TRBJ1-5
CDR3aa: CAWSLGGEGQPQHF
CDR3nt: TGTGCCTGGAGCCTAGGGGGCGAAGGGCAGCCCCAGCATTTT

abundance: NA
v_gene: TRBV28
d_gene: NA
j_gene: TRBJ2-6
CDR3aa: CASSLDFSGSGANVLTF
CDR3nt: TGTGCCAGCAGTTTAGATTTTTCGGGCTCTGGGGCCAACGTCCTGACTTTC

abundance: NA
v_gene: TRBV4-1
d_gene: NA
j_gene: TRBJ2-1
CDR3aa: CASSQVDLISYNEQFF
CDR3nt: TGCGCCAGCAGCCAAGTGGACTTGATCTCCTACAATGAGCAGTTCTTC

abundance: NA
v_gene: TRBV5-4
d_gene: TRBD2
j_gene: TRBJ2-7
CDR3aa: CASSLAGGGFYEQYF
CDR3nt: TGTGCCAGCAGTTTGGCCGGCGGGGGATTCTACGAGCAGTACTTC

abundance: NA
v_gene: TRBV2
d_gene: TRBD1
j_gene: TRBJ1-6
CDR3aa: CASSKRGQENSPLHF
CDR3nt: TGTGCCAGCAGCAAACGTGGACAGGAAAATTCACCCCTCCACTTT

abundance: NA
v_gene: TRBV7-2
d_gene: TRBD1
j_gene: TRBJ1-4
CDR3aa: CASSLGQGINEKLFF
CDR3nt: TGTGCCAGCAGCTTAGGACAGGGGATTAATGAAAAACTGTTTTTT

abundance: NA
v_gene: TRBV4-3
d_gene: NA
j_gene: TRBJ2-7
CDR3aa: CASSQEETGYLYEQYF
CDR3nt: TGCGCCAGCAGCCAAGAAGAGACAGGATACCTTTACGAGCAGTACTTC

abundance: NA
v_gene: TRBV7-9
d_gene: NA
j_gene: TRBJ1-2
CDR3aa: CASSSRTATIMGYGYTF
CDR3nt: TGTGCCAGCAGCTCTCGGACAGCAACCATCATGGGCTATGGCTACACCTTC

abundance: once
v_gene: TRBV19
d_gene: NA
j_gene: TRBJ2-2
CDR3aa: CASSGRIGRANGELFF
CDR3nt: TGTGCCAGTAGCGGACGAATCGGGAGAGCAAACGGGGAGCTGTTTTTT

abundance: NA
v_gene: TRBV18
d_gene: NA
j_gene: TRBJ2-7
CDR3aa: CASSPFPQENAPYEQYF
CDR3nt: TGTGCCAGCTCGCCTTTTCCCCAGGAAAACGCTCCCTACGAGCAGTACTTC

abundance: NA
v_gene: TRBV5-1
d_gene: TRBD1
j_gene: TRBJ1-2
CDR3aa: CASSLGQGVTGYTF
CDR3nt: TGCGCCAGCAGCCTGGGACAGGGGGTAACAGGCTACACCTTC

abundance: NA
v_gene: TRBV18
d_gene: TRBD1
j_gene: TRBJ2-2
CDR3aa: CASSPSQGANTGELFF
CDR3nt: TGTGCCAGCTCACCATCCCAGGGGGCGAACACCGGGGAGCTGTTTTTT

abundance: NA
v_gene: TRBV4-2
d_gene: NA
j_gene: TRBJ2-2
CDR3aa: CASSQGQLPGELFF
CDR3nt: TGTGCCAGCAGCCAAGGACAGCTACCCGGGGAGCTGTTTTTT

abundance: NA
v_gene: TRBV19
d_gene: TRBD2
j_gene: TRBJ2-7
CDR3aa: CASSISGSSYEQYF
CDR3nt: TGTGCCAGTAGTATCAGCGGGAGCTCCTACGAGCAGTACTTC

abundance: NA
v_gene: TRBV15
d_gene: NA
j_gene: TRBJ1-5
CDR3aa: CATAGTVSNQPQHF
CDR3nt: TGTGCCACCGCGGGAACAGTAAGCAATCAGCCCCAGCATTTT

abundance: NA
v_gene: TRBV7-6
d_gene: TRBD1
j_gene: TRBJ2-2
CDR3aa: CASSPAGGNVGELFF
CDR3nt: TGTGCCAGCAGTCCGGCAGGGGGAAATGTAGGGGAGCTGTTTTTT

abundance: NA
v_gene: TRBV7-9
d_gene: TRBD2
j_gene: TRBJ2-7
CDR3aa: CASSSTSGGTYEQYF
CDR3nt: TGTGCCAGCAGCTCAACTAGCGGGGGAACCTACGAGCAGTACTTC